Only one count was recorded for the clone carrying this T cell receptor beta chain. Its antigen is currently unknown. This specimen belongs to a study of cytomegalovirus exposure and HLA in healthy donors. Points from the study as a whole: Researchers counted 164 TCR beta chains as cytomegalovirus-associated.

In the PCR, 60 Vbeta and 13 Jbeta primers were used. Libraries were prepared by immunoSEQ multiplex PCR; TCRdb keeps only in-frame clonotypes and omits some of them. The sample lists tens of thousands of clones, 78% occurring once. Trimming left V 6 bases short and J 2 bases short, with 14 bases between. The CDR3 extends over 15 amino acids. Germline CDR1 and CDR2: WSHSY and SAAADI. The rearrangement joins TRBV10-2 to TRBJ1-3; perhaps TRBD1 as D (5 bases). The source of this sequence is a woman in her thirties or forties in good health and CMV-seronegative. Sequenced: PBMCs. The CDR3 coding sequence is TGCGCCAGCAGGCCGGGGGGAATCCCTGGAAACACCATATATTTT. Residues: CASRPGGIPGNTIYF.